Listed here are 8 T cell receptor beta chains from one sample, sequenced in a study of blood T cell repertoires in COVID-19. Profiled with immunoSEQ multiplex PCR; TCRdb holds only in-frame clones, not every one. The sample carries nearly 80,000 clones, approximately 82% recorded once. The sequenced material came from peripheral blood. Every receptor here comes from an older woman with acute or convalescent COVID-19.

The rearrangement uses TRBV6-4 and TRBJ2-1; D is perhaps TRBD2 (6 bases). Germline V gene lookup returns CDR1 MRHNA and CDR2 SNTAGT. V was shortened by 3 bases and J by 4 bases, with 19 bases between the two germline ends. The CDR3 covers 17 residues. CDR3 region: CASSESGFARRYNEQFF. CDR3 nucleotides: TGTGCCAGCAGTGAGAGCGGGTTTGCCCGTCGTTACAATGAGCAGTTCTTC.

The chain recombines TRBV4-2 with TRBJ1-6, with unresolved D. Trimming took off 0 bases at V and 7 bases at J, with 13 bases between the two ends. This CDR3 has 16 amino acids. Germline V gene sequence: CDR1 LGHNA, CDR2 YNFKEQ. This CDR3 is CASSQDWAGRNSPLHF. Written as DNA, the CDR3 is TGTGCCAGCAGCCAAGATTGGGCAGGTCGGAATTCACCCCTCCACTTT.

The chain has TRBV7-4 and TRBJ1-6, with D perhaps matching TRBD1 (6 bases). The CDR3 has 18 residues. Germline V lookup: CDR1 SGHVT, CDR2 SQSDAQ. With 2 bases removed from V and 0 bases from J, the gap between germline ends came to 14 bases. This CDR3 is CASSLSLQGLSYNSPLHF. CDR3 nucleotide sequence: TGTGCCAGCAGCTTATCTTTACAGGGTCTCTCCTATAATTCACCCCTCCACTTT.

J is TRBJ2-1 and V is TRBV19, with D tentatively TRBD2 (5 bases). V was cut by 3 bases and J by 3 bases, with 9 bases left in between. The germline gives CDR1 LNHDA, CDR2 SQIVND (reference sequence). The CDR3 has 14 amino acids. CDR3 residues: CASSMRDYYNEQFF. The CDR3 region has the DNA TGTGCCAGTAGTATGCGAGACTACTACAATGAGCAGTTCTTC.

This clone was counted a single time. The V and J genes are TRBV19 and TRBJ1-3; no definite D call. The length of the CDR3 is 15 residues. Trimming left V 2 bases short and J 0 bases short, with 8 bases between. The germline V gene has CDR1 LNHDA and CDR2 SQIVND (reference sequence). This chain's CDR3 is CASSIRRDSGNTIYF. For the CDR3, the DNA is TGTGCCAGTAGTATACGTCGGGACTCTGGAAACACCATATATTTT.

The gene calls are TRBV11-2 and TRBJ1-5, with TRBD1 identical over 10 bases. This CDR3 has 19 residues. V lost 0 bases to trimming and J lost 7 bases; unmatched junction nucleotides: 15. CDR1 is SGHAT and CDR2 is FQNNGV in the germline V gene. Here the CDR3 DNA reads TGTGCCAGCAGCTTAGACTTCCTCGGGGACAGGGGTCGCAGCCAGCCCCAGCATTTT. This codes for CASSLDFLGDRGRSQPQHF.

The V gene is TRBV7-2, the J gene TRBJ1-3, with D unclear. CDR1 and CDR2 from the germline V gene are SGHTA and FQGNSA. Trimming stripped 4 bases from V and 0 bases from J, with 10 bases between. The CDR3 contains 15 residues. The CDR3 sequence is CASSSQVSSGNTIYF. The CDR3 nucleotides read TGTGCCAGCAGCTCCCAAGTGAGCTCTGGAAACACCATATATTTT.

The J gene is TRBJ1-2, the V gene TRBV7-9, with D possibly being TRBD1 (5 bases). CDR1 is SEHNR and CDR2 is FQNEAQ in the germline V gene (reference sequence). The CDR3 contains 15 residues. The ends were cut back, 6 bases at V and 5 bases at J, with 19 bases in the middle. As DNA, the CDR3 is TGTGCCAGCAGATCTTCTAGACAGAAAATATATGGCTACACCTTC. It is translated as CASRSSRQKIYGYTF. Using reference TRBV7-9 and TRBJ1-2 for the parts outside the CDR3, the full variable domain is DTGVSQNPRHKITKRGQNVTFRCDPISEHNRLYWYRQTLGQGPEFLTYFQNEAQLEKSRLLSDRFSAERPKGSFSTLEIQRTEQGDSAMYLCASRSSRQKIYGYTFGSGTRLTVV.